The clone carrying this T cell receptor (beta chain) was picked up one time. The sample belongs to a study of T cell changes during pregnancy in multiple sclerosis. Clones were sequenced by immunoSEQ multiplex PCR, and TCRdb holds only the in-frame ones, with some missing. Of around 130,000 clones detected, over 85% appear once; the ten largest clones hold approximately 6.3%. The length of the CDR3 is 17 residues. This TCR came from a female donor with multiple sclerosis, enrolled in a pregnancy study. V usage is TRBV21-1 and J usage is TRBJ1-2; TRBD1 was called by the table and not checked on the DNA. TRBV21-1 is reported as a pseudogene. Sequenced here: peripheral blood, sampled before pregnancy. The CDR3 DNA sequence: TGTGCCAGCAGCTCAAGCGGTAGGACAGGGGGTAACTATGGCTACACCTTC. This codes for CASSSSGRTGGNYGYTF.